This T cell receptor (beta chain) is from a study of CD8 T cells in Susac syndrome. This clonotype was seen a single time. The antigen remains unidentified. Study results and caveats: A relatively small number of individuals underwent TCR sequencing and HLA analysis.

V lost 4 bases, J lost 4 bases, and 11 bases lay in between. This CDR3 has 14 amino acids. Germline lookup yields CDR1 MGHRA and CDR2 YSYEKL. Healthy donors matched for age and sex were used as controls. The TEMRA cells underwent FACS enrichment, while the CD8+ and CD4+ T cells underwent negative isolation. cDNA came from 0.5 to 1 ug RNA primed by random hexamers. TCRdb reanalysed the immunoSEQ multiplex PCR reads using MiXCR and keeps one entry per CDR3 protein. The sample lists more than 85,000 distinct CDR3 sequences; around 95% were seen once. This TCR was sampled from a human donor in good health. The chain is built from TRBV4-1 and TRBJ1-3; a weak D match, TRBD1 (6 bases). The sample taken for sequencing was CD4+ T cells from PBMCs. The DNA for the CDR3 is TGCGCCAGCAGCCCCAGGGGCGTAGGAAACACCATATATTTT. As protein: CASSPRGVGNTIYF.